This entry describes one T cell receptor (beta chain). The CDR3 has 17 amino acids. Trimming stripped 1 base from V and 2 bases from J, with 17 bases between. Germline V gene lookup returns CDR1 KGHSH and CDR2 LQKENI. This specimen belongs to a study of blood T cell repertoires in COVID-19. Whole-study context: Samples representing acute and convalescent COVID-19 were sourced from the United States, Italy and Spain. From T cells, B-cell-depleted T cells, or PBMCs came the material, which was cDNA or gDNA.

As processed by the authors: Estimation of nucleated cell counts was performed using reference gene primer amplification. Clones were read by immunoSEQ multiplex PCR, and TCRdb kept only the in-frame ones, dropping some. The V and J calls and the clone size are those of that table, but D and trimming were determined from the DNA. This sample carries 200,000 or so clones, about nine tenths of them seen once, and the ten largest clones take less than 3.5%. The material sequenced was peripheral blood. The clonotype was recovered from a woman in her sixties with acute or convalescent COVID-19. J is TRBJ1-1 and V is TRBV18; possible D gene TRBD1, 5 bases. CDR3 bases: TGTGCCAGCTCACCACAAGGTACGGGGGTGGGAAACACTGAAGCTTTCTTT. Translated, it gives CASSPQGTGVGNTEAFF.